Listed below are T cell receptor beta chains from one sample, sequenced in a study of CD8+ T cells in alopecia areata. Sequencing was performed with immunoSEQ multiplex PCR; in TCRdb, only in-frame clones are kept and a portion is missing. The profile shows roughly 100,000 clones, under 90% of them singletons. This sample comprised CD8+ T cells sorted from blood, obtained at roughly week 30, from a patient treated with tofacitinib. All receptors come from a human donor with alopecia areata. The CDR3 runs from the conserved cysteine through the conserved F or W. The D gene is left open where the match is weak. Clone size is shown for a subset of rows, as once, few, many or a class of expanded clone.

TRBJ2-1,TRBV29-1,NA,few,TGCAGCGTTGATTCGGCCAGGACGAGCTCCTACAATGAGCAGTTCTTC,CSVDSARTSSYNEQFF
TRBJ2-5,TRBV23-1,NA,few,TGCGCCAGCAGTCAATCTTGGACAGAAGAGACCCAGTACTTC,CASSQSWTEETQYF
TRBJ2-7,TRBV5-6,TRBD2,NA,TGTGCCAGCAGCCTCCGGACTAGCGGGATCTACGAGCAGTACTTC,CASSLRTSGIYEQYF
TRBJ2-7,TRBV6-6,TRBD2,NA,TGTGCCAGCACGCTCAAACTAGCGGGATGGTCCGAGCAGTACTTC,CASTLKLAGWSEQYF
TRBJ2-7,TRBV7-9,TRBD1,once,TGTGCCAGCAGCTTGACAGGGGACTACGAGCAGTACTTC,CASSLTGDYEQYF
TRBJ2-3,TRBV10-1,TRBD2,NA,TGCGCCAGCAGCCCTAGCGGGGACGCAGATACGCAGTATTTT,CASSPSGDADTQYF
TRBJ2-3,TRBV25-1,TRBD1,NA,TGTGCCAGTGAGGGGACAGGGGTCACAGATACGCAGTATTTT,CASEGTGVTDTQYF
TRBJ1-2,TRBV7-9,NA,few,TGTGCCAGCAGCTCCGGCGGCGGGTTTGACTATGGCTACACCTTC,CASSSGGGFDYGYTF
TRBJ2-5,TRBV29-1,NA,few,TGCAGCGTTGGGCCAGAACTTGAAGAGACCCAGTACTTC,CSVGPELEETQYF
TRBJ2-1,TRBV9,NA,NA,TGTGCCAGCAGCGCTCATTTGGTCGGGGCCTACAATGAGCAGTTCTTC,CASSAHLVGAYNEQFF
TRBJ2-3,TRBV28,NA,NA,TGTGCCAGCACTACCAGGGACAGCACAGATACGCAGTATTTT,CASTTRDSTDTQYF
TRBJ2-4,TRBV27,NA,NA,TGTGCCAGCAGTTCCCTTCCCCCAGGGGCCAAAAACATTCAGTACTTC,CASSSLPPGAKNIQYF
TRBJ2-7,TRBV5-1,NA,NA,TGCGCCAGCAGCCCGGATCATGGACAGACCTACGAGCAGCACTTC,CASSPDHGQTYEQHF
TRBJ2-3,TRBV5-4,TRBD2,NA,TGTGCCAGCAGGCAGCGAGGGACTACGGGGGATACGCAGTATTTT,CASRQRGTTGDTQYF